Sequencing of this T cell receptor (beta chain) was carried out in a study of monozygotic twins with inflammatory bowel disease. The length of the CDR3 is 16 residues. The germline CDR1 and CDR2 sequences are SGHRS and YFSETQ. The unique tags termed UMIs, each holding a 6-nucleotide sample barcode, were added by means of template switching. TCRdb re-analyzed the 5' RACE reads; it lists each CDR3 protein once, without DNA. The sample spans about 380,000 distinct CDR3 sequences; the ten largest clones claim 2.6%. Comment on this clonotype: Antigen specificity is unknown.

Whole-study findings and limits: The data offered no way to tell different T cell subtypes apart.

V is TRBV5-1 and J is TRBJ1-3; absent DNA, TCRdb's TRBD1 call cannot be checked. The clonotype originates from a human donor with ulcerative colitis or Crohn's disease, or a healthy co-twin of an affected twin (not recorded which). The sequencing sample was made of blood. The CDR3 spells CASSLGTGWKGNTIYF.